The following is a TCR beta chain sequence with its context. This sample was taken from a study of cytotoxic CD8 clonotypes in ibrutinib-treated CLL. The J segment lost 7 bases and the V segment lost 0 bases, leaving 10 bases of the junction unmatched. The CDR3 sequence is 17 residues long. Germline CDR1 reads SGHRS; CDR2 reads YFSETQ. TCRdb keeps only in-frame clones here, not all; method: immunoSEQ multiplex PCR. The sample gives 200,000 to 250,000 clones, nearly 80% of which show up once; approximately 10% is in the top ten. This TCR was recovered from a human donor with chronic lymphocytic leukemia. Sequences were derived from PBMCs, sampled after 12 months of ibrutinib treatment. The chain uses TRBV5-1 and TRBJ1-5; 10 nucleotides agree with TRBD1. CDR3 in amino acids: CASSLEPGTGARQPQHF. CDR3 DNA sequence: TGCGCCAGCAGCTTGGAACCCGGGACAGGGGCCCGACAGCCCCAGCATTTT.